This is a list of T cell receptor beta chains from one sample in a study of immune cell composition in non-small cell lung cancer. Sequenced by immunoSEQ multiplex PCR; TCRdb stores in-frame clones only, minus some. Of thousands of clones in the sample, less than 80% were seen once. The sample taken for sequencing was lung tumor tissue. Receptors originate from a human donor with non-small cell lung cancer. Both conserved end residues are part of each CDR3. D genes are given only for firm matches. Only part of the rows carry a size: once, few, many, or a class if the clone is expanded.

d_call j_call clone_size v_call cdr3_aa cdr3_nt
TRBD1 TRBJ1-5 . TRBV28 CASSLPGQGNQPQHF TGTGCCAGCAGTTTACCAGGACAGGGGAATCAGCCCCAGCATTTT
TRBD1 TRBJ1-6 few TRBV9 CASSVGDRVGSPLHF TGTGCCAGCAGCGTAGGGGACAGGGTAGGATCACCCCTCCACTTT
TRBD1 TRBJ1-4 . TRBV27 CASSPGDRALGKLFF TGTGCCAGCAGTCCCGGGGACAGGGCGCTGGGAAAACTGTTTTTT
TRBD2 TRBJ2-1 . TRBV4-3 CASSQVASGGLPRSYNEQFF TGCGCCAGCAGCCAAGTTGCTAGCGGGGGGCTTCCACGCTCCTACAATGAGCAGTTCTTC
TRBD1 TRBJ1-2 . TRBV7-8 CASTLGQAGYRHGYTF TGTGCCAGCACCTTAGGACAGGCAGGATACCGACATGGCTACACCTTC
. TRBJ1-1 . TRBV5-6 CASSLLKRGSEAFF TGTGCCAGCAGCTTGTTGAAGCGAGGGTCTGAAGCTTTCTTT
. TRBJ1-2 . TRBV28 CASSLGTADNYGYTF TGTGCCAGCAGTTTAGGCACCGCCGATAACTATGGCTACACCTTC
. TRBJ2-7 . TRBV9 CASSLSDTYEQYF TGTGCCAGCAGCTTATCGGATACCTACGAGCAGTACTTC
. TRBJ1-2 . TRBV28 CASSFRGEGYTF TGTGCCAGCAGTTTCAGAGGGGAGGGCTACACCTTC
TRBD1 TRBJ1-5 . TRBV10-3 CAISETSIGTGSRQPQHF TGTGCCATCAGTGAGACTTCGATTGGGACAGGCAGCCGTCAGCCCCAGCATTTT
. TRBJ1-5 . TRBV6-1 CASRGPAQPQHF TGTGCCAGCAGGGGGCCCGCTCAGCCCCAGCATTTT
. TRBJ2-3 . TRBV30 CAWSLQDTQYF TGTGCCTGGAGTCTCCAGGATACGCAGTATTTT
TRBD1 TRBJ1-2 . TRBV6-6 CASRGTGGHYGYTF TGTGCCAGCAGGGGTACAGGGGGTCACTATGGCTACACCTTC
TRBD2 TRBJ2-5 . TRBV5-1 CASSSGTSGSRPQETQYF TGCGCCAGCAGCTCTGGGACTAGCGGGAGTCGCCCCCAAGAGACCCAGTACTTC
TRBD1 TRBJ1-2 few TRBV28 CASIPTGNYGYTF TGTGCCAGCATACCGACAGGGAACTATGGCTACACCTTC
. TRBJ1-1 . TRBV27 CASSFHRVNTEAFF TGTGCCAGCAGTTTCCACAGGGTTAACACTGAAGCTTTCTTT
TRBD1 TRBJ1-2 . TRBV5-4 CASSFVGTGVLNDGYTF TGTGCCAGCAGCTTCGTCGGGACAGGGGTGTTAAACGATGGCTACACCTTC
. TRBJ1-4 . TRBV9 CASSVGRSTNEKLFF TGTGCCAGCAGCGTTGGCCGCTCAACTAATGAAAAACTGTTTTTT
TRBD2 TRBJ2-1 . TRBV2 CASGGGGTSVYEQFF TGTGCCAGCGGCGGCGGCGGGACTAGCGTATATGAGCAGTTCTTC
. TRBJ2-1 few TRBV19 CASSIDGLNEQFF TGTGCCAGTAGTATAGACGGCTTGAATGAGCAGTTCTTC
TRBD1 TRBJ2-7 . TRBV4-2 CASSQSRTGSYEQYF TGTGCCAGCAGCCAATCGAGGACAGGGTCCTACGAGCAGTACTTC
. TRBJ2-6 . TRBV15 CATSRAGTYISGANVLTF TGTGCCACCAGCAGAGCCGGGACATACATCTCTGGGGCCAACGTCCTGACTTTC
TRBD1 TRBJ1-5 once TRBV9 CASSAGPGQGNQPQHF TGTGCCAGCAGCGCTGGGCCGGGACAGGGCAATCAGCCCCAGCATTTT